This TCR beta chain was documented in a study of blood T cell repertoires in COVID-19. The CDR3 is 11 amino acids. The germline gives CDR1 SEHNR, CDR2 FQNEAQ (reference sequence). V was pared by 7 bases and J by 7 bases, with 11 bases between. Authors' processing steps: Nucleated cell number was recorded as an estimate derived from reference gene primer amplification. The method was immunoSEQ multiplex PCR; TCRdb's version includes in-frame clones alone and lacks a portion of them. D and trimming were read from the DNA, whereas the V and J calls and clone size are those reported in that table. The data show about 73,000 clones, approximately 92% seen once.

The chain couples TRBV7-9 to TRBJ2-7; D is possibly TRBD1 (6 bases). This sequence originates from a man older than 75 with acute or convalescent COVID-19. The sequenced material came from peripheral blood. CDR3 bases: TGTGCCAGCAACAGAGACAGGGAGCAGTACTTC. Translated: CASNRDREQYF.